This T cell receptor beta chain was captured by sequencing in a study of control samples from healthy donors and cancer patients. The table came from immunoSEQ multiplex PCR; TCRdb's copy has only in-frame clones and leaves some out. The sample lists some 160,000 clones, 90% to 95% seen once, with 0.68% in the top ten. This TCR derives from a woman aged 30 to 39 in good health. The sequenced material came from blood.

CDR3 coding DNA: TGTGCCAGCAGCTCCCCACGGACAGATCTCTCCTACGAGCAGTACTTC. Protein product: CASSSPRTDLSYEQYF. The gene calls are TRBV7-9 and TRBJ2-7; a possible D gene is TRBD1 (6 bases). The CDR3 is 16 amino acids. V was cut by 4 bases and J by 0 bases, with 16 bases left in between. Germline V gene data show CDR1 as SEHNR and CDR2 as FQNEAQ (reference sequence).